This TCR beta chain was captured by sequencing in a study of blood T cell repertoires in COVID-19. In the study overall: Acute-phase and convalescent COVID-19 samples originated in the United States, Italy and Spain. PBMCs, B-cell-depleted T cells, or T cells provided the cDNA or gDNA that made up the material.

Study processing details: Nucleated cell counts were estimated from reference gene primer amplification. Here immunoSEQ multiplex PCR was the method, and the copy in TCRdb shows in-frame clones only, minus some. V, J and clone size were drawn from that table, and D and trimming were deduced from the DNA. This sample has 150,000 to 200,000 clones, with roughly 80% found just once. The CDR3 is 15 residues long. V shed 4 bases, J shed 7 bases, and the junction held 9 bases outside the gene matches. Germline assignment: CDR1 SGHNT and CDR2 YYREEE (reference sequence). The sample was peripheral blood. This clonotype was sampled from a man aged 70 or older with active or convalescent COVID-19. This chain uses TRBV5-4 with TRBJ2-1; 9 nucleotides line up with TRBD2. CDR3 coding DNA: TGTGCCAGCAGCGAGGGTAGCGGGGGCGGAAATGAGCAGTTCTTC. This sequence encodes CASSEGSGGGNEQFF.